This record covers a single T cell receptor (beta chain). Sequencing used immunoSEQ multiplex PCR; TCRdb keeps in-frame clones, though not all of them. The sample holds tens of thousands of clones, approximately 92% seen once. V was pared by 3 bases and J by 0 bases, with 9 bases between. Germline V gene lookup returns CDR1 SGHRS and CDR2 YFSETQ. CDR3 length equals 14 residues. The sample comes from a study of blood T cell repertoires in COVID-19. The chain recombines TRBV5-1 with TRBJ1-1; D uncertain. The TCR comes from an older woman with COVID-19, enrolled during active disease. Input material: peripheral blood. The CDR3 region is CASSSLRVNTEAFF. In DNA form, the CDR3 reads TGCGCCAGCAGCTCCCTGAGGGTGAACACTGAAGCTTTCTTT.